The text below deals with one TCR beta chain. This clonotype was seen many times. There is no known antigen for this receptor. The input lacks base qualities; no much larger clone sits a single base away. Graves' hyperthyroidism was defined as stable when no progression to ophthalmopathy occurred over 18 months of follow-up. Hyperthyroidism patients were aged 18 to 65 years and newly diagnosed, with disease duration of less than 2 months. The study excluded patients with uncontrolled infections, other autoimmune diseases, pregnancy or lactation. Clinical symptoms, serum thyroxine and TRAb, thyroid ultrasound, and orbital computed tomography formed the basis for the diagnoses. Ficoll-Paque density gradient centrifugation was used to isolate PBMCs from approximately 10 ml of fresh peripheral blood. Trizol reagent was used to extract total RNA, and RNA quality was then checked on an Agilent 2100 Bioanalyzer.

This record comes from a study of T cells in Graves' hyperthyroidism and ophthalmopathy (dated by TCRdb to 2018 to 2020). In terms of the full investigation: Peripheral blood was sampled at the time of initial diagnosis, prior to any treatment. The roughly 91 discovery patients were randomly split 7:3 into training and test sets. Prospective prediction of ophthalmopathy was tested in an independent validation cohort consisting of some 19 hyperthyroidism patients and some 16 patients who later progressed to ophthalmopathy. A discovery cohort of about a hundred patients, roughly 45 with Graves' ophthalmopathy and over 55 with stable Graves' hyperthyroidism, was used to find distinguishing TCR V-J signatures. The paper reports TCR Vbeta CDR3 sequencing of some 140 peripheral blood samples: 43 ophthalmopathy, under 85 hyperthyroidism and approximately 17 progressor patients. In addition, the study compared T-cell repertoires in thyroid tissue and in blood from over 5 Graves' hyperthyroidism patients. After sampling, hyperthyroidism patients received methimazole starting at 30 mg daily, and ophthalmopathy patients received high-dose intravenous methylprednisolone.

TCR beta CDR3 regions were amplified from RNA transcripts. For the first round of RT-PCR on the TCR CDR3, the HTBI primer set was used together with the Qiagen OneStep RT-PCR kit. A second multiplex PCR round built the libraries, followed by size selection and purification. Libraries were sequenced paired-end with 100 bp reads on an Illumina HiSeq2000. Processing in the source paper ran as follows. Raw data were processed with SOAPnuke, discarding reads with adapters, uncalled bases, mean Phred below 15, or no exact constant-primer or identifier match. COPE v1.2.5 was used to merge the high-quality paired reads, and each unique nucleotide sequence was defined as a clonotype. MiTCR v1.1 was used to align clonotypes to the IMGT TRBV, TRBD and TRBJ reference segments. The analysis was restricted to V-J combinations with a frequency above 0.0001, which together covered roughly 99% of the repertoires. The TCS score was defined as F50 (clonal expansion) divided by E x V (chaos), with BLOSUM62-based TCRdist calculated between CDR3 peptides within each V-J. Welch's t-statistics and random forest reduced some 510 V-J features to under 15, which were used in a naive Bayes classifier (R e1071). The Morisita-Horn index was used to measure how similar the thyroid and blood repertoires were. TCRdb cleaned the public reads at Q25 with fastp, built clones with MiXCR and kept in-frame beta chains. Each entry merges the rows of one CDR3 protein and shows their most common DNA and genes. V and J calls and clone size were set by TCRdb, not the authors. The sample profile shows 95,000 to 110,000 distinct CDR3 sequences; 47% of them were found once. The ten largest clonotypes hold about 25% of the sample.

Study-level results and caveats: In cross-validation, a model built on a 13 V-J signature told ophthalmopathy apart from stable hyperthyroidism with just under 90% sensitivity and approximately 81% specificity, and in testing the same model reached 80%/75%. No statistical method was used to fix the sample size in advance, and group allocation was not hidden from the investigators. Most expanded thyroid clonotypes (frequency above 0.001) were also detected in blood, suggesting blood repertoires may reflect thyroid immune responses. In validation, the model predicted progression to ophthalmopathy with over 65% sensitivity and about 72% specificity, a median of about 6 months before onset.

Between the V and J ends, shortened by 5 bases and 4 bases respectively, the junction contains 5 bases. Including the terminal cysteine and phenylalanine, the CDR3 comprises 12 residues. The only DNA kept is the CDR3, 36 bases in frame from the first base. CDR1 and CDR2, per the germline V gene (reference sequence), are LNHNV and YYDKDF. The receptor's source is a middle-aged man with Graves' hyperthyroidism. Sequencing was done on a sample of blood. The chain is encoded by TRBV15 joined to TRBJ2-2; TRBD2 is a possible D gene, resting on 5 matching bases. The CDR3 loop reads CATSEGTGELFF. The DNA reads as follows: TGTGCCACCAGCGAGGGCACCGGGGAGCTGTTTTTT.